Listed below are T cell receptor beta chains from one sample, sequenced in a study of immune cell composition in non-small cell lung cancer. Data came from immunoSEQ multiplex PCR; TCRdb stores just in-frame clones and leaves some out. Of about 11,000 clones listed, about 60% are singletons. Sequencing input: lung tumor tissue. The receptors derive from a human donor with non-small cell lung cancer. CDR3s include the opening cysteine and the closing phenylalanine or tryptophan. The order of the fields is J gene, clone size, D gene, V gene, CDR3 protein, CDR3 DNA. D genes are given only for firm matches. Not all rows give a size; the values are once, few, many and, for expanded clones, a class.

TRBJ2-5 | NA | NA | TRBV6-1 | CAGAKDTQETQYF | TGTGCCGGCGCGAAGGACACCCAAGAGACCCAGTACTTC
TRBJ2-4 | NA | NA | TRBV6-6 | CASSRPRNIQYF | TGTGCCAGCAGTCGACCGAGGAACATTCAGTACTTC
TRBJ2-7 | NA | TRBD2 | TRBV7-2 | CASSLDTGGKQYF | TGTGCCAGCAGCTTAGATACCGGGGGGAAGCAGTACTTC
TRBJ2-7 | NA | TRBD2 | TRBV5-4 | CATRREVHSYEQYF | TGTGCCACCCGTCGGGAGGTTCACTCCTACGAGCAGTACTTC
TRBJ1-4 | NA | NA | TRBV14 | CASSQDQWNEKLFF | TGTGCCAGCAGCCAAGATCAGTGGAATGAAAAACTGTTTTTT
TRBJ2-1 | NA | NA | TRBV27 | CASSFRVEVGEQFF | TGTGCCAGCAGTTTTCGGGTGGAGGTTGGCGAGCAGTTCTTC
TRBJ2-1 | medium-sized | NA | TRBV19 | CASSPQKTGRNEQFF | TGTGCCAGTAGTCCCCAGAAGACAGGACGGAATGAGCAGTTCTTC
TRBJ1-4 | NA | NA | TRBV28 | CASSSHSPGSEKLFF | TGTGCCAGCAGTTCCCACAGCCCCGGCAGTGAAAAACTGTTTTTT
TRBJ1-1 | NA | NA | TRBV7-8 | CASSSGLINTEAFF | TGTGCCAGCAGCTCAGGGTTAATAAACACTGAAGCTTTCTTT
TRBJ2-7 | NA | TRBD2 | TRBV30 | CAWSRKSSAGGEQYF | TGTGCCTGGAGTCGCAAGAGTAGTGCGGGAGGCGAGCAGTACTTC
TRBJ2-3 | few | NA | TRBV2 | CASRDNGLYDTDTQYF | TGTGCCAGCAGAGACAATGGCTTATACGACACAGATACGCAGTATTTT
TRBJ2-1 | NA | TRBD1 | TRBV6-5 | CASSSPPGQFYNEQFF | TGTGCCAGCAGTTCGCCCCCGGGACAGTTCTACAATGAGCAGTTCTTC
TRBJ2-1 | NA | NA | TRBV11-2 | CASSLGEINEQFF | TGTGCCAGCAGCTTAGGGGAGATCAATGAGCAGTTCTTC
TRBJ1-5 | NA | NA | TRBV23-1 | CAIPGFYSNQPQHF | TGCGCCATCCCGGGATTTTATAGCAATCAGCCCCAGCATTTT
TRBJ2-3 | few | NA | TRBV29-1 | CSVDSTGTDTQYF | TGCAGCGTCGACAGTACCGGCACAGATACGCAGTATTTT
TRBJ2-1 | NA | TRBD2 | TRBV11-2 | CASSLALAGGFYNEQFF | TGTGCCAGCAGCTTAGCACTAGCGGGAGGGTTTTACAATGAGCAGTTCTTC
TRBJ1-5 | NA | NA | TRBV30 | CAWSDGTSLNQPQHF | TGTGCCTGGAGTGATGGGACATCATTAAATCAGCCCCAGCATTTT
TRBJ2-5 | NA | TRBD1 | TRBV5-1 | CASSDGTGRPQETQYF | TGCGCCAGCAGCGACGGGACAGGGAGGCCCCAAGAGACCCAGTACTTC
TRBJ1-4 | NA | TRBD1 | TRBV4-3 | CASSQEDRTNEKLFF | TGCGCCAGCAGCCAAGAGGACAGGACTAATGAAAAACTGTTTTTT
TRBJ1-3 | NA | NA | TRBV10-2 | CASSFPDSFGNTIYF | TGCGCCAGCAGTTTCCCGGACAGTTTTGGAAACACCATATATTTT
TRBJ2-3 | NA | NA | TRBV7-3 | CASSFSGSDTQYF | TGTGCCAGCAGCTTTAGCGGTTCAGATACGCAGTATTTT
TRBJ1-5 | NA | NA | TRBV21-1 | CASSKGGGLGNQPQHF | TGTGCCAGCAGCAAAGGGGGGGGGTTGGGCAATCAGCCCCAGCATTTT
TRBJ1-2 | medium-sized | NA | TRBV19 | CASSPQGGRDYGYTF | TGTGCCAGTAGCCCGCAGGGTGGTCGCGACTATGGCTACACCTTC
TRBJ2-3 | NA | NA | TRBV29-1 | CSAGRDILGTQYF | TGCAGCGCCGGGAGAGACATCCTGGGTACGCAGTATTTT
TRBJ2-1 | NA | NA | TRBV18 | CASSSPSRGDYNEQFF | TGTGCCAGCTCATCCCCTAGCCGGGGAGACTACAATGAGCAGTTCTTC
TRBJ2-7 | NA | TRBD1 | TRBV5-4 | CATGRTGVDEQYF | TGTGCCACCGGAAGGACAGGGGTGGACGAGCAGTACTTC
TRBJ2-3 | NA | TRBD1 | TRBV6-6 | CASSKTQGADTQYF | TGTGCCAGCAGTAAAACGCAGGGGGCAGATACGCAGTATTTT
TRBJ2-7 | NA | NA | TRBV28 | CATHRPGSYEQYF | TGTGCCACCCACCGGCCGGGGTCCTACGAGCAGTACTTC
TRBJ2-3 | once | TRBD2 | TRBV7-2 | CASSPGHSGPDTQYF | TGTGCCAGCAGCCCCGGCCATAGCGGGCCAGATACGCAGTATTTT
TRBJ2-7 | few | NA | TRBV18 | CASSPSGGTYEQYF | TGTGCCAGCTCACCATCCGGAGGAACCTACGAGCAGTACTTC
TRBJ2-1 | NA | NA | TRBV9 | CASSSRGTLDEQFF | TGTGCCAGCAGCTCTCGGGGGACTTTAGATGAGCAGTTCTTC
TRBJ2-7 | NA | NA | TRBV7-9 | CASSLEQAVYEQYF | TGTGCCAGCAGCTTAGAACAGGCCGTCTACGAGCAGTACTTC
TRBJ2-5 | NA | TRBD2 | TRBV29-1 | CSVDGGGIGGFPETQYF | TGCAGCGTTGACGGTGGGGGGATCGGGGGGTTTCCAGAGACCCAGTACTTC
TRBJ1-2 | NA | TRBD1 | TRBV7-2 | CASSLQAGGMYYGYTF | TGTGCCAGCAGCTTACAGGCAGGGGGAATGTACTATGGCTACACCTTC
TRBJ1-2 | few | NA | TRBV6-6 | CASSPEGHPGGYTF | TGTGCCAGCAGCCCAGAAGGGCACCCAGGGGGCTACACCTTC
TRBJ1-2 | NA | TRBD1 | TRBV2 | CASGATGANYGYTF | TGTGCCAGCGGGGCGACAGGGGCTAACTATGGCTACACCTTC
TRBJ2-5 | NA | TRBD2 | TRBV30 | CAWSGRLAGGTQYF | TGTGCCTGGAGTGGACGACTAGCGGGAGGGACCCAGTACTTC
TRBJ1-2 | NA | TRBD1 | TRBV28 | CASSIQAGGIYGYTF | TGTGCCAGCAGCATTCAGGCAGGGGGCATCTATGGCTACACCTTC
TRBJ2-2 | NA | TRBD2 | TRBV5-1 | CASSTGLATNTGELFF | TGCGCCAGCAGCACGGGACTAGCGACAAACACCGGGGAGCTGTTTTTT
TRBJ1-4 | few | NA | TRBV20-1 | CSSPYNEKLFF | TGCAGCTCCCCTTATAATGAAAAACTGTTTTTT
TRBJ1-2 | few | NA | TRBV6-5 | CASSYSGGLDGYTF | TGTGCCAGCAGTTACTCCGGAGGGTTGGATGGCTACACCTTC